These 12 T cell receptor beta chains were all obtained from the same sample, sequenced in a study of shared clonotypes between healthy human individuals. Positively selected for CCR7, the CD45RO-negative cells used as naive CD8 cells excluded terminally differentiated effector memory CD45RA+ cells. Profiled with immunoSEQ multiplex PCR; TCRdb holds only in-frame clones, not every one. The data show about 820,000 clones, around 92% seen once. Material: naive CD8+ T cells sorted from blood. The receptors come from a man younger than 40 in good health.

The chain has TRBV30 and TRBJ2-5; TRBD2 matches 11 bases. The CDR3 totals 14 residues. Trimming at V came to 5 bases and at J to 4 bases, leaving 6 bases not matched to a gene. The germline gives CDR1 GTSNPN, CDR2 SVGIG (reference sequence). The CDR3 loop is CAWSTGLAGETQYF. The CDR3 DNA reads as TGTGCCTGGTCCACCGGACTAGCGGGAGAGACCCAGTACTTC.

This rearrangement joins TRBV28 to TRBJ2-1, with D tentatively TRBD1 or TRBD2 (5 bases each). The germline CDR1 and CDR2 sequences are MDHEN and SYDVKM. Deletions cut 8 bases from V and 7 bases from J, with 18 bases between. The CDR3 consists of 14 residues. CDR3 amino acids: CASDPGTLWNEQFF. The CDR3 DNA reads as TGTGCCAGCGACCCGGGGACCCTCTGGAATGAGCAGTTCTTC.

The chain employs TRBV13 and TRBJ2-1, with TRBD2 matching 12 bases. This CDR3 has 18 amino acids. Trimming cost V 0 bases and J 2 bases; bases outside gene matches: 5. Germline lookup yields CDR1 PRHDT and CDR2 FYEKMQ (reference sequence). The chain's CDR3 is CASSLGYLAGGPYNEQFF. The CDR3 nucleotides are TGTGCCAGCAGCTTAGGGTACCTAGCGGGAGGGCCCTACAATGAGCAGTTCTTC.

This clone turned up a few times. The V and J genes are TRBV4-1 and TRBJ2-7; TRBD1 aligns across 7 bases. The CDR3 spans 16 residues. CDR1 and CDR2 from the germline V gene are MGHRA and YSYEKL. V shed 0 bases and J 2 bases; nucleotides not matched to a gene: 7. The CDR3 nucleotides are TGCGCCAGCAGCCAAGAACCCCAGGGGGTCGCCTACGAGCAGTACTTC. It is translated as CASSQEPQGVAYEQYF.

V is TRBV7-8 and J is TRBJ2-3, with D tentatively TRBD2 (5 bases). The V gene's germline CDR1 is SGHVS and CDR2 FQNEAQ. Trimming took off 2 bases at V and 8 bases at J, with 11 bases between the two ends. The CDR3 length is 13 residues. This chain's CDR3 is CASSLYRESTQYF. In DNA, the CDR3 is TGTGCCAGCAGCTTATATCGGGAATCTACGCAGTATTTT.

This sequence joins TRBV18 and TRBJ2-1; the D gene is possibly TRBD2 (6 bases). Germline V gene lookup returns CDR1 KGHSH and CDR2 LQKENI. This CDR3 region has 14 residues. V lost 2 bases and J 4 bases, leaving 9 bases between the germline ends. The CDR3 bases are TGTGCCAGCTCACCAATCGGGACTTACAATGAGCAGTTCTTC. The encoded protein is CASSPIGTYNEQFF.

The chain carries TRBV7-6 and TRBJ2-5; no clear D. V was shortened by 1 base and J by 5 bases, with 14 bases between the two germline ends. The CDR3 extends over 15 amino acids. Germline V gene lookup returns CDR1 SGHVS and CDR2 FNYEAQ. The CDR3 sequence: CASSLEASPGETQYF. In DNA form, the CDR3 reads TGTGCCAGCAGCTTAGAGGCTTCACCCGGCGAGACCCAGTACTTC.

This chain joins TRBV7-6 and TRBJ2-7; 8 bases line up with TRBD2. In germline, CDR1 is SGHVS, CDR2 FNYEAQ. This CDR3 spans 14 amino acids. V was clipped by 2 bases and J by 2 bases; unmatched bases: 2. CDR3 region: CASSLSGLAYEQYF. The CDR3 DNA is TGTGCCAGCAGCTTATCGGGACTAGCCTACGAGCAGTACTTC. The variable domain in full, completed from reference TRBV7-6 and TRBJ2-7, reads GAGVSQSPRYKVTKRGQDVALRCDPISGHVSLYWYRQALGQGPEFLTYFNYEAQQDKSGLPNDRFSAERPEGSISTLTIQRTEQRDSAMYRCASSLSGLAYEQYFGPGTRLTVT.

This chain uses TRBV27 with TRBJ2-2; TRBD2 matches at 14 bases. Germline lookup yields CDR1 MNHEY and CDR2 SMNVEV (reference sequence). The CDR3 spans 15 residues. J gave up 8 bases and V 5 bases, and 4 bases lay outside the gene matches. The CDR3 DNA reads TGTGCCAGCAGTCAGACTAGCGGGAGGGGTGGGGAGCTGTTTTTT. Protein sequence: CASSQTSGRGGELFF.

The chain joins TRBV29-1 to TRBJ2-7, with D possibly matching TRBD1 (5 bases). Germline values: CDR1 SQVTM, CDR2 ANQGSEA. With 7 bases removed from V and 6 bases from J, the gap between germline ends came to 16 bases. The CDR3 covers 12 residues. The CDR3 region is CSAGAGNGEQYF. The CDR3 bases are TGCAGCGCTGGGGCAGGTAACGGCGAGCAGTACTTC.

The chain couples TRBV5-6 to TRBJ1-5; no definite D call. V lost 2 bases and J lost 3, with 9 bases in between. Germline CDR1 is SGHDT and CDR2 is YYEEEE. This CDR3 spans 14 amino acids. For the CDR3, the DNA is TGTGCCAGCAGCTTCAACGGGGACAATCAGCCCCAGCATTTT. It specifies CASSFNGDNQPQHF.

The chain carries TRBV28 and TRBJ1-2; 8 nucleotides agree with TRBD1. This CDR3 has 17 amino acids. From germline, CDR1 is MDHEN and CDR2 SYDVKM. Trimming cost V 7 bases and J 2 bases; bases outside gene matches: 15. The CDR3 nucleotides are TGTGCCAGCACCCCTTCCGGGGCAGGGGGCGGCAACTATGGCTACACCTTC. Amino acids: CASTPSGAGGGNYGYTF.